The clone carrying this T cell receptor (beta chain) was found many times. This entry belongs to a study of molecular identifiers for immune sequencing clone quantification. TCRdb used MiXCR to reprocess the PCR reads, holding one entry per CDR3 protein. Here the sample spans about 640,000 distinct CDR3 sequences, just under 20% being singletons. CDR1 and CDR2 from the germline V gene are DFQATT and SNEGSKA (reference sequence). Between the trimmed V and J ends, which lost 0 bases and 7 bases, there was a span of 7 bases. CDR3 length: 11 amino acids. Sequenced material: naive CD8+ T cells from blood, with Jurkat cell RNA spiked in. The subset is: FACS-sorted CD8+CD4-CCR7+CD45RA+ naive T cells. This clonotype was sampled from a human donor in good health. Some libraries in this study had Jurkat cell RNA spiked in. The V call is TRBV20-1, the J call TRBJ2-7; D is unclear. The CDR3 here is CSARDGSEQYF. In DNA, the CDR3 is TGCAGTGCTAGAGATGGAAGTGAGCAGTACTTC.